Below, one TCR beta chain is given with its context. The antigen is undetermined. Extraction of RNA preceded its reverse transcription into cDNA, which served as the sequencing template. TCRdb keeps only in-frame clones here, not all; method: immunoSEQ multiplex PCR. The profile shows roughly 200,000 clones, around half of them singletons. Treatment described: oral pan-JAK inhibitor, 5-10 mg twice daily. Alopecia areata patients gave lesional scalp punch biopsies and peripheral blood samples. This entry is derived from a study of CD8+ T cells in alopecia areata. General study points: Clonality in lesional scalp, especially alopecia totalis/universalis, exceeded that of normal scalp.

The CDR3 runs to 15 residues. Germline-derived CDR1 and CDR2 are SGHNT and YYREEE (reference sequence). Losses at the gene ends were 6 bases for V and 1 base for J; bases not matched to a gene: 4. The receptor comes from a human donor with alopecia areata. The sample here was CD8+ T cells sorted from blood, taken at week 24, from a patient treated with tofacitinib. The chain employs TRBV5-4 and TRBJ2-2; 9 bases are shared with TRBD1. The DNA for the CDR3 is TGTGCCAGCATGACGGGACAGGGGAACACCGGGGAGCTGTTTTTT. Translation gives CASMTGQGNTGELFF.